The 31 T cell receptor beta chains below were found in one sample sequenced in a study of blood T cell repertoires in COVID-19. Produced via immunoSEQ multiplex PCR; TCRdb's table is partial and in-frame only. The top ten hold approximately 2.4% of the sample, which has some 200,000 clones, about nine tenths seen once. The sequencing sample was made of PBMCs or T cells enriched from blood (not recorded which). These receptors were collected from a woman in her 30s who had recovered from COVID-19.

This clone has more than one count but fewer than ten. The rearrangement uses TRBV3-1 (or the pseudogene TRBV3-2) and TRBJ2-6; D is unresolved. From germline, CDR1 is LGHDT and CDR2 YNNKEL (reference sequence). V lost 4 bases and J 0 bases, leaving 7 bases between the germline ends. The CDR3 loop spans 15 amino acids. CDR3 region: CASSRGSSGANVLTF. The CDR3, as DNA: TGTGCCAGCAGCCGCGGTAGCTCTGGGGCCAACGTCCTGACTTTC.

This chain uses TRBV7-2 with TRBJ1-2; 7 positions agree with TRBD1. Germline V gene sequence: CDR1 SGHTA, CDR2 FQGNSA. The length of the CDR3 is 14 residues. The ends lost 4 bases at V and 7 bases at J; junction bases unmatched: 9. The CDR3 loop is CASSSQTGTPGYTF. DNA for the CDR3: TGTGCCAGCAGCTCCCAGACAGGGACTCCTGGCTACACCTTC.

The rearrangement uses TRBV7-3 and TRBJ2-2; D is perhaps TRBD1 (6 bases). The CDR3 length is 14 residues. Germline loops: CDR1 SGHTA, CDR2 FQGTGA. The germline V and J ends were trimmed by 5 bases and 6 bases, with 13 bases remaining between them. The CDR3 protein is CASSTYQGSGELFF. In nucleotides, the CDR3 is TGTGCCAGCAGCACCTACCAGGGGTCCGGGGAGCTGTTTTTT.

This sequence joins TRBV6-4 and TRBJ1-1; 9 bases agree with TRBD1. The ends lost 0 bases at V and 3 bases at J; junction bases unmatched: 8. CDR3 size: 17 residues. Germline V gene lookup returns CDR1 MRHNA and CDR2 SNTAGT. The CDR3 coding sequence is TGTGCCAGCAGTGACTCAGGGGACAGGGAGTGGGACACTGAAGCTTTCTTT. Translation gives CASSDSGDREWDTEAFF.

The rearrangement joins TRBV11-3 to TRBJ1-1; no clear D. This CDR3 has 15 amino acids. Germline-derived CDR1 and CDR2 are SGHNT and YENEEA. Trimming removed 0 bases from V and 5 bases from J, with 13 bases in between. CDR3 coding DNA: TGTGCCAGCAGCTTAGAGGAGGGATTGAGTACTGAAGCTTTCTTT. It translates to CASSLEEGLSTEAFF.

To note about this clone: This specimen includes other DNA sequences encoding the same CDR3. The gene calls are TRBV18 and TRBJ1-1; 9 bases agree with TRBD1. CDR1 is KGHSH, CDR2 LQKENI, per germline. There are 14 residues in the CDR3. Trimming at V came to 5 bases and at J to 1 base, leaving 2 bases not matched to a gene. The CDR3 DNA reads TGTGCCAGCTCAAGGGACAGGGAGAACACTGAAGCTTTCTTT. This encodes CASSRDRENTEAFF.

The DNA of the CDR3 is TGTGCCAGCAGCTTAGGCAAACTCCGGACAGGGCAGAACACTGAAGCTTTCTTT. Translation gives CASSLGKLRTGQNTEAFF. The rearrangement links TRBV7-9 to TRBJ1-1; 8 bases agree with TRBD1. The CDR3 sequence is 18 residues long. Per germline, CDR1 SEHNR and CDR2 FQNEAQ (reference sequence). The J segment lost 1 base and the V segment lost 1 base, leaving 11 bases of the junction unmatched. Filled out from reference TRBV7-9 and TRBJ1-1, the complete variable domain reads DTGVSQNPRHKITKRGQNVTFRCDPISEHNRLYWYRQTLGQGPEFLTYFQNEAQLEKSRLLSDRFSAERPKGSFSTLEIQRTEQGDSAMYLCASSLGKLRTGQNTEAFFGQGTRLTVV.

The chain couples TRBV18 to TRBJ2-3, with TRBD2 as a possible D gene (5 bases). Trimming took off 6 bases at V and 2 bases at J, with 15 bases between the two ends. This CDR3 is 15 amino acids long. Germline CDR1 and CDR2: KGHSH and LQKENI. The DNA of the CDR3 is TGTGCCAGCTCCTCCGGGATCCGGGTCACAGATACGCAGTATTTT. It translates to CASSSGIRVTDTQYF. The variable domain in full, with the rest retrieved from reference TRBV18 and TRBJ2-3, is NAGVMQNPRHLVRRRGQEARLRCSPMKGHSHVYWYRQLPEEGLKFMVYLQKENIIDESGMPKERFSAEFPKEGPSILRIQQVVRGDSAAYFCASSSGIRVTDTQYFGPGTRLTVL.

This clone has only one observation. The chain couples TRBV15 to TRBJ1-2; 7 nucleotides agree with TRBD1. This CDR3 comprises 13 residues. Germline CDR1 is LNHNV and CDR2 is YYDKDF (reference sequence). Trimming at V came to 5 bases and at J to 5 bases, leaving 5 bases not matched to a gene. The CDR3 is CATSAGGLYGYTF. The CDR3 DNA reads TGTGCCACCAGCGCAGGGGGGCTGTATGGCTACACCTTC.

The CDR3 sequence: CASSPIAGVHDQYF. As DNA, the CDR3 is TGTGCCAGCAGCCCGATAGCGGGGGTCCACGACCAGTACTTC. The chain uses TRBV7-2 and TRBJ2-5; 9 bases align to TRBD2. This CDR3 has 14 amino acids. Germline CDR1 is SGHTA and CDR2 is FQGNSA. J gave up 10 bases and V 5 bases, and 11 bases lay outside the gene matches.

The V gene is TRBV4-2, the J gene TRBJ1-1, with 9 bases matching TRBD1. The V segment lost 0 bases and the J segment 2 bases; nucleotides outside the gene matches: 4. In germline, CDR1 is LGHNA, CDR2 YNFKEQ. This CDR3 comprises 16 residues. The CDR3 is CASSQEQGARNTEAFF. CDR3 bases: TGTGCCAGCAGCCAAGAACAGGGGGCGCGAAACACTGAAGCTTTCTTT.

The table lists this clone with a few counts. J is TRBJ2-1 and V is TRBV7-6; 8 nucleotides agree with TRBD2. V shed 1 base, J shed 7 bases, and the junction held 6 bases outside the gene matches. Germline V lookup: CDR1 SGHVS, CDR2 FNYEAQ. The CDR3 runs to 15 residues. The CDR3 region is CASSLGVGGGNEQFF. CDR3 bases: TGTGCCAGCAGCTTAGGGGTCGGCGGGGGGAATGAGCAGTTCTTC.

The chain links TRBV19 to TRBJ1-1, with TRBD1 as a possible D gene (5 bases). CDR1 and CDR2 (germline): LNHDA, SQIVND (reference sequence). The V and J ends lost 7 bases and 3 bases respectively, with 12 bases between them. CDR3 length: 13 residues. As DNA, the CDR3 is TGTGCCAGTAACTGGGCGGGGGACACTGAAGCTTTCTTT. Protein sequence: CASNWAGDTEAFF.

The CDR3 reads CAGDGRNTEAFF. CDR3 DNA sequence: TGTGCCGGGGATGGGCGGAACACTGAAGCTTTCTTT. The chain has TRBV30 and TRBJ1-1, with no clear D. This CDR3 is built from 12 residues. V lost 8 bases and J lost 1, with 11 bases in between. Germline values: CDR1 GTSNPN, CDR2 SVGIG (reference sequence).

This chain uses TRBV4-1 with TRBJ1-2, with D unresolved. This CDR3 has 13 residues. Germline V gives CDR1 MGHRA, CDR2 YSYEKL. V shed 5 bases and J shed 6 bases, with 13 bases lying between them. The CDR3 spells CASSGQEPDGYTF. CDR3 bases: TGCGCCAGCAGCGGGCAGGAACCTGATGGCTACACCTTC.

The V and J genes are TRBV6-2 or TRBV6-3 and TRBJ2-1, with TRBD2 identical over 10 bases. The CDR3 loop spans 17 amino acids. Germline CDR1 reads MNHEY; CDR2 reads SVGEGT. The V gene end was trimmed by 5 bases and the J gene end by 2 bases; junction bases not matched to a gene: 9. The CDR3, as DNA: TGTGCCAGCAGTCTAATAGTACTAGCGGGAACCTACAATGAGCAGTTCTTC. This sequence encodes CASSLIVLAGTYNEQFF.

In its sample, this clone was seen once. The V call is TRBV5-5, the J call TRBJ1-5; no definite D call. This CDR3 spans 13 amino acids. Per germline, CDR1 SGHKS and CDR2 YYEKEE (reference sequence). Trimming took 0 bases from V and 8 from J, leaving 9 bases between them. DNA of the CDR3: TGTGCCAGCAGCTTGGTTGTATCCGAGCCCCAGCATTTT. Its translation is CASSLVVSEPQHF. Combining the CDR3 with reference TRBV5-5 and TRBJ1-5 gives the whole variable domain DAGVTQSPTHLIKTRGQQVTLRCSPISGHKSVSWYQQVLGQGPQFIFQYYEKEERGRGNFPDRFSARQFPNYSSELNVNALLLGDSALYLCASSLVVSEPQHFGDGTRLSIL.

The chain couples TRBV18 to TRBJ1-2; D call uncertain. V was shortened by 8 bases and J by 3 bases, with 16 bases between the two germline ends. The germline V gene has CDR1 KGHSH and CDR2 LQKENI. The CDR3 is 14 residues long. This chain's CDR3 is CASPSAAVDYGYTF. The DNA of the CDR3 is TGTGCCAGCCCCAGTGCGGCGGTCGACTATGGCTACACCTTC.

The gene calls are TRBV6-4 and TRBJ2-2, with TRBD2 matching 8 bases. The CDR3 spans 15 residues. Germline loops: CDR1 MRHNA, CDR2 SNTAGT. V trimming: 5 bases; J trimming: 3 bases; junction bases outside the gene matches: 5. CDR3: CASSLTAGDTGELFF. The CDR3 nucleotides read TGTGCCAGCAGTCTCACAGCGGGAGACACCGGGGAGCTGTTTTTT.

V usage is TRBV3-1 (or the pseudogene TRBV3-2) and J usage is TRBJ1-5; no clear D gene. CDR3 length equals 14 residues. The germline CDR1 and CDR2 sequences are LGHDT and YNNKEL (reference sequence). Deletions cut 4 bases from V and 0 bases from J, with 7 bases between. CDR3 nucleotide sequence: TGTGCCAGCAGCCGAGCCCATAGCAATCAGCCCCAGCATTTT. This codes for CASSRAHSNQPQHF.

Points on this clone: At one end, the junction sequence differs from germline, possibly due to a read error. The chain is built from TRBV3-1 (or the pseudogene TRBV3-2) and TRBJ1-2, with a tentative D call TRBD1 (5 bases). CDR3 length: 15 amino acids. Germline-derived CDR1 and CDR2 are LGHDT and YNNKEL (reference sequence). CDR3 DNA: TGTGCCAGCACCCAAACAGGAGGGGTAAACTATGGCTACACCTTC. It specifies CASTQTGGVNYGYTF.

DNA of the CDR3: TGTGCCAGCAGCCAGGGGGACAGGGTATTAGCTAACTATGGCTACACCTTC. As protein: CASSQGDRVLANYGYTF. The chain recombines TRBV4-2 with TRBJ1-2, with 9 bases aligning to TRBD1. The junction had 8 bases not matched to a gene; V was cut back by 3 bases and J by 0 bases. CDR1 is LGHNA and CDR2 is YNFKEQ in the germline V gene. This CDR3 region has 17 residues.

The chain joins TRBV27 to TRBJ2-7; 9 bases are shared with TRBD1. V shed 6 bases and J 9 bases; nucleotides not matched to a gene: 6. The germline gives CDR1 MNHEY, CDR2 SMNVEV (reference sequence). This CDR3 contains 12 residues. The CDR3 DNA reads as TGTGCCAGCAGGGGGGACAGGGCAGTGCAGTACTTC. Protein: CASRGDRAVQYF.

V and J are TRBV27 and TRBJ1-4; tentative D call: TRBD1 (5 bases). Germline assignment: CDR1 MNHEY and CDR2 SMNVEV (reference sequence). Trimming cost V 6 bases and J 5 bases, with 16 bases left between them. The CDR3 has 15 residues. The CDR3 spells CASSLEGQRNEKLFF. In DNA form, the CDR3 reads TGTGCCAGCAGCTTGGAGGGGCAACGGAATGAAAAACTGTTTTTT.

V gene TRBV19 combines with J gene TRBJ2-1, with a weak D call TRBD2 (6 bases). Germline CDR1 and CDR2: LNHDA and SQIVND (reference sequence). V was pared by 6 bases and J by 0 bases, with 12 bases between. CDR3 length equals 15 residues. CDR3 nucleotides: TGTGCCAGTAGAATTGGGGACTTCTCCTACAATGAGCAGTTCTTC. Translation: CASRIGDFSYNEQFF.

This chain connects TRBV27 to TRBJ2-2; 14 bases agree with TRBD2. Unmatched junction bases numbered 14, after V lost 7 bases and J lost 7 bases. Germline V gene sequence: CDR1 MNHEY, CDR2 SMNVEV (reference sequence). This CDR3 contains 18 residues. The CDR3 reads CASKYPGTSGSRGGELFF. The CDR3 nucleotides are TGTGCCAGCAAATACCCGGGGACTAGCGGGAGTAGGGGCGGGGAGCTGTTTTTT.

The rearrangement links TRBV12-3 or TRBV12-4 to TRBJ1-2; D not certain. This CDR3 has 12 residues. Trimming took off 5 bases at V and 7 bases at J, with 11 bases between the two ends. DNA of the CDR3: TGTGCCAGCAGTCTCCTAGGAGGTGGCTACACCTTC. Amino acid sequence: CASSLLGGGYTF.

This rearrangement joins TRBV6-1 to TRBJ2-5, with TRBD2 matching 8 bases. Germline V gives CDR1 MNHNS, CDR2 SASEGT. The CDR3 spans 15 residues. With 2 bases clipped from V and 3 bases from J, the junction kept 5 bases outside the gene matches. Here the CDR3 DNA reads TGTGCCAGCAGTGAATGGCCGGGAGGGAAAGAGACCCAGTACTTC. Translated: CASSEWPGGKETQYF.

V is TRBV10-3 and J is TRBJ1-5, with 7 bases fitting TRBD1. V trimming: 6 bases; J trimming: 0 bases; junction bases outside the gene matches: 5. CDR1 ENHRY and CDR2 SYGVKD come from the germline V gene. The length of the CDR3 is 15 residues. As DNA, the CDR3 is TGTGCCATCAGGGATAGGGACAGTAGCAATCAGCCCCAGCATTTT. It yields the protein CAIRDRDSSNQPQHF.

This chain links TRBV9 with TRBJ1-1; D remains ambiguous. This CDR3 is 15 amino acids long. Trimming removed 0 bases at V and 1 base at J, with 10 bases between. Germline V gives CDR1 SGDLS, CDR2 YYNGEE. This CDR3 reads CASSVETVGNTEAFF. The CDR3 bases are TGTGCCAGCAGCGTAGAAACAGTCGGGAACACTGAAGCTTTCTTT.

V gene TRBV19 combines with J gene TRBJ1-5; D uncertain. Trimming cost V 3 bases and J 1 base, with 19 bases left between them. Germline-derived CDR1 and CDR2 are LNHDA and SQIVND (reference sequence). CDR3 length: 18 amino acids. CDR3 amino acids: CASSMVLKGGRSNQPQHF. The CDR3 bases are TGTGCCAGTAGTATGGTTCTTAAGGGAGGGAGGAGCAATCAGCCCCAGCATTTT.